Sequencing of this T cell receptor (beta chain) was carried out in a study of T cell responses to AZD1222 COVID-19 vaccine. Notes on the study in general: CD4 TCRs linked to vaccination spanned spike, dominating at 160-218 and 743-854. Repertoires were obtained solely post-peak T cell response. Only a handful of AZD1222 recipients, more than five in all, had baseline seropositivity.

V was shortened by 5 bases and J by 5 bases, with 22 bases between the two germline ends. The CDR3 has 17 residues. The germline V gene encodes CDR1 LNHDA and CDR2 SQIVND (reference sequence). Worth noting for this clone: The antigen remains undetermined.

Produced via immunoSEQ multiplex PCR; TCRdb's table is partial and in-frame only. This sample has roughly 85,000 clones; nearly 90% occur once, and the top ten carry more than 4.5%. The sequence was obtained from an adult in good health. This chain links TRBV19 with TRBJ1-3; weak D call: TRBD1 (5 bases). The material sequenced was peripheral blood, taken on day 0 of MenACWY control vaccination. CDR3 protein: CASSYDSLGSGRNTIYF. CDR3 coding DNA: TGTGCCAGTAGTTATGACAGTTTGGGCTCTGGTCGAAACACCATATATTTT.